These 19 T cell receptor beta chains share one sample of origin, sequenced in a study of T cell repertoires in cytomegalovirus infection. TCRdb used MiXCR to reprocess the reads, holding one entry per CDR3 protein. The sample includes around 530,000 distinct CDR3 sequences, 26% of them seen just once. The sequenced material came from PBMCs. All receptors come from a human donor in good health (CMV status not recorded). Some clones in this sample may be carry-over from other donors' samples.

This chain joins TRBV15 and TRBJ2-5; D is perhaps TRBD1 (5 bases). The ends were cut back, 1 base at V and 3 bases at J, with 12 bases in the middle. CDR3 length equals 15 residues. CDR1 is LNHNV, CDR2 YYDKDF, per germline (reference sequence). The CDR3 nucleotides are TGTGCCACCAGCAGAGGCGTACAGGTAGAAGAGACCCAGTACTTC. This codes for CATSRGVQVEETQYF.

In its sample, this clonotype was seen a few times. The rearrangement joins TRBV11-2 to TRBJ2-4, with 9 bases aligning to TRBD1. With V trimmed by 4 bases and J by 2 bases, 3 bases remained unmatched. Germline V gives CDR1 SGHAT, CDR2 FQNNGV. The CDR3 is 15 amino acids. CDR3 protein: CASSSGTGTKNIQYF. The CDR3 bases are TGTGCCAGCAGCTCTGGGACAGGGACCAAAAACATTCAGTACTTC.

A few counts support this clonotype. The chain is built from TRBV7-9 and TRBJ2-5; 8 bases fit TRBD2. The junction had 11 bases not matched to a gene; V was cut back by 3 bases and J by 5 bases. The CDR3 runs to 16 residues. Germline V lookup: CDR1 SEHNR, CDR2 FQNEAQ (reference sequence). The CDR3 DNA reads as TGTGCCAGCAGCTTCCATGTACGGGAGGGCCGGGAGACCCAGTACTTC. Amino acid sequence: CASSFHVREGRETQYF. Full variable domain (outside the CDR3, taken from reference TRBV7-9 and TRBJ2-5): DTGVSQNPRHKITKRGQNVTFRCDPISEHNRLYWYRQTLGQGPEFLTYFQNEAQLEKSRLLSDRFSAERPKGSFSTLEIQRTEQGDSAMYLCASSFHVREGRETQYFGPGTRLLVL.

This clonotype was recorded at least ten times. The rearrangement joins TRBV28 to TRBJ1-2; possibly TRBD1 for D (5 bases). V lost 8 bases to trimming and J lost 1 base, with 17 bases between them. This CDR3 has 15 amino acids. The germline CDR1 and CDR2 sequences are MDHEN and SYDVKM. Here the CDR3 reads CASHLSGPINYGYTF. The CDR3 region has the DNA TGTGCCAGCCACCTATCGGGACCGATTAACTATGGCTACACCTTC.

This clonotype turned up a few times. The chain combines TRBV19 with TRBJ2-3; 12 bases map to TRBD1. Germline V lookup: CDR1 LNHDA, CDR2 SQIVND (reference sequence). This CDR3 contains 16 residues. The V segment lost 4 bases and the J segment 5 bases; nucleotides outside the gene matches: 7. The CDR3 sequence is CASSRFGTGGLDTQYF. CDR3 coding DNA: TGTGCCAGTAGTAGGTTCGGGACAGGGGGCTTAGATACGCAGTATTTT.

This chain uses TRBV6-2 or TRBV6-3 with TRBJ2-7, with no clear D. Germline V gene data show CDR1 as MNHEY and CDR2 as SVGEGT. The ends were cut back, 0 bases at V and 3 bases at J, with 30 bases in the middle. This CDR3 contains 21 residues. The CDR3 protein is CASSYSTDGEPQTPYGYEQYF. CDR3 DNA: TGTGCCAGCAGTTACTCGACTGACGGAGAGCCTCAGACTCCGTACGGCTACGAGCAGTACTTC.

The chain has TRBV11-3 and TRBJ2-1, with TRBD2 matching over 11 bases. The CDR3 contains 16 residues. V lost 5 bases, J lost 9 bases, and 12 bases stayed unmatched. The germline CDR1 and CDR2 sequences are SGHNT and YENEEA. The CDR3 DNA is TGTGCCAGCAGCCGAATACTAGCGGGAGTCGAGGGTGAGCAGTTCTTC. This sequence encodes CASSRILAGVEGEQFF.

The gene calls are TRBV25-1 and TRBJ2-5; TRBD2 aligns across 7 bases. CDR3 length: 15 residues. The V gene end was trimmed by 2 bases and the J gene end by 4 bases; junction bases not matched to a gene: 7. The germline CDR1 and CDR2 sequences are MGHDK and SYGVNS. The chain's CDR3 is CASSEVGGPRETQYF. In DNA, the CDR3 is TGTGCCAGCAGTGAAGTGGGAGGGCCGAGAGAGACCCAGTACTTC.

This sequence joins TRBV28 and TRBJ2-7, with TRBD1 matching over 8 bases. V shed 4 bases and J 4 bases; nucleotides not matched to a gene: 9. The length of the CDR3 is 15 residues. Germline loops: CDR1 MDHEN, CDR2 SYDVKM. CDR3 in amino acids: CASSSPQGAKYEQYF. CDR3 DNA sequence: TGTGCCAGCAGTTCCCCCCAGGGGGCAAAGTACGAGCAGTACTTC. Drawing the rest from reference TRBV28 and TRBJ2-7, the complete variable domain is DVKVTQSSRYLVKRTGEKVFLECVQDMDHENMFWYRQDPGLGLRLIYFSYDVKMKEKGDIPEGYSVSREKKERFSLILESASTNQTSMYLCASSSPQGAKYEQYFGPGTRLTVT.

The gene calls are TRBV7-3 and TRBJ2-7; 12 bases align to TRBD1. V shed 5 bases, J shed 5 bases, and the junction held 4 bases outside the gene matches. Germline V gives CDR1 SGHTA, CDR2 FQGTGA. The CDR3 length is 14 residues. This CDR3 reads CASSPGQGADEQYF. The CDR3 DNA is TGTGCCAGCAGCCCGGGACAGGGGGCCGACGAGCAGTACTTC.

This clonotype occurred a few times. This chain connects TRBV27 to TRBJ2-3; 7 bases align to TRBD2. With 2 bases clipped from V and 4 bases from J, the junction kept 6 bases outside the gene matches. Germline assignment: CDR1 MNHEY and CDR2 SMNVEV (reference sequence). The CDR3 is 15 amino acids. The CDR3 here is CASSLAGAFSDTQYF. The CDR3 nucleotides are TGTGCCAGCAGTTTAGCGGGAGCTTTTTCAGATACGCAGTATTTT.

This clonotype was recorded at least ten times. Here the CDR3 reads CASSSEGSQPQHF. The CDR3 nucleotides read TGTGCCAGCAGCTCTGAGGGAAGTCAGCCCCAGCATTTT. The chain employs TRBV7-9 and TRBJ1-5, with D unresolved. V lost 4 bases, J lost 6 bases, and 10 bases lay in between. The CDR3 has 13 residues. The germline V gene encodes CDR1 SEHNR and CDR2 FQNEAQ (reference sequence).

This clonotype turned up a few times. The rearrangement links TRBV18 to TRBJ2-3, with 9 positions matching TRBD1. Germline V gene sequence: CDR1 KGHSH, CDR2 LQKENI. The CDR3 loop spans 15 amino acids. Trimming took 6 bases from V and 3 from J; bases not matched to a gene: 7. The CDR3 region has the DNA TGTGCCAGCTCTGGGACAGGGCAGAGGACAGATACGCAGTATTTT. Translation: CASSGTGQRTDTQYF.

The V gene is TRBV6-2 or TRBV6-3, the J gene TRBJ1-1; D call uncertain. Between the trimmed V and J ends, which lost 7 bases and 2 bases, there was a span of 11 bases. Germline assignment: CDR1 MNHEY and CDR2 SVGEGT. This CDR3 has 13 amino acids. The CDR3 bases are TGTGCCAGCAACGACCCCGCTAACACTGAAGCTTTCTTT. Its translation: CASNDPANTEAFF.

This clonotype has just a few counts. The CDR3 nucleotides are TGTGCCAGCAGCGCCCGGACACTAGCGGGAGGGACAAATGAGCAGTTCTTC. Amino acid sequence: CASSARTLAGGTNEQFF. The chain employs TRBV7-8 and TRBJ2-1, with TRBD2 matching 13 bases. Germline V gene data show CDR1 as SGHVS and CDR2 as FQNEAQ. This CDR3 region has 17 residues. V trimming: 5 bases; J trimming: 7 bases; junction bases outside the gene matches: 11.

This clonotype occurred a few times. V gene TRBV7-6 combines with J gene TRBJ2-1; 13 bases line up with TRBD2. CDR1 and CDR2 from the germline V gene are SGHVS and FNYEAQ. After removal of 3 bases from V and 0 bases from J, the junction contained 2 bases not matched to a gene. The CDR3 covers 17 residues. CDR3 in DNA: TGTGCCAGCAGCTTGTGGACTAGCGGGAGCTCCTACAATGAGCAGTTCTTC. Amino acids: CASSLWTSGSSYNEQFF. Looking up the rest from reference TRBV7-6 and TRBJ2-1 gives the full variable domain: GAGVSQSPRYKVTKRGQDVALRCDPISGHVSLYWYRQALGQGPEFLTYFNYEAQQDKSGLPNDRFSAERPEGSISTLTIQRTEQRDSAMYRCASSLWTSGSSYNEQFFGPGTRLTVL.

The V and J genes are TRBV7-2 and TRBJ1-5; no firm D call. V gave up 0 bases and J gave up 4 bases, with 10 bases separating them. The V gene's germline CDR1 is SGHTA and CDR2 FQGNSA. This CDR3 has 15 amino acids. The CDR3 DNA reads as TGTGCCAGCAGCTTAGCTGGGGTCGCAAATCAGCCCCAGCATTTT. This gives the protein CASSLAGVANQPQHF.

This chain uses TRBV7-2 with TRBJ2-1, with D tentatively TRBD2 (6 bases). The CDR3 runs 16 residues. V lost 0 bases to trimming and J lost 5 bases, with 14 bases between them. Looked up from germline, CDR1 is SGHTA and CDR2 is FQGNSA. In DNA form, the CDR3 reads TGTGCCAGCAGCTTAGCGGGGGGTACTAACAACAATGAGCAGTTCTTC. It specifies CASSLAGGTNNNEQFF.

This clonotype has only a few counts. The CDR3 sequence: CSALTRLAGESDTQYF. As DNA, the CDR3 is TGCAGTGCCCTCACGAGACTAGCGGGAGAGTCGGATACGCAGTATTTT. The chain uses TRBV20-1 and TRBJ2-3, with 12 nucleotides matching TRBD2. J lost 6 bases, V lost 6 bases, and 13 bases had no gene match. The CDR3 consists of 16 residues. The germline V gene has CDR1 DFQATT and CDR2 SNEGSKA (reference sequence).